This TCR beta chain was observed in a study of blood T cell repertoires in COVID-19. Study information: Sample material is recorded as cDNA or gDNA derived from T cells, B-cell-depleted T cells, or PBMCs.

How the authors handled the data: By means of reference gene primer amplification, nucleated cell counts were estimated. The data were produced by immunoSEQ multiplex PCR, yet TCRdb's version contains in-frame clones alone and is incomplete. V, J and clone size were drawn from that table, and D and trimming were deduced from the DNA. The sample contains under 150,000 clones, less than 90% of which appear only once. This CDR3 has 16 residues. Germline-derived CDR1 and CDR2 are MNHEY and SVGAGI. V lost 2 bases to trimming and J lost 1 base; unmatched junction nucleotides: 7. The specimen sequenced was peripheral blood. The chain joins TRBV6-5 to TRBJ1-2, with 7 bases matching TRBD1. This TCR came from a human donor in a cohort sampled during active COVID-19. The CDR3 sequence: CASSYPGQGVNYGYTF. The CDR3 DNA is TGTGCCAGCAGTTACCCCGGGCAGGGGGTTAACTATGGCTACACCTTC.